The T cell receptor beta chain described here comes from a study of blood T cells in healthy people across ages. Overall study context: About one barcoded beta molecule per two T cells was captured by template switching.

CDR1 is MNHNY, CDR2 SVGAGI, per germline (reference sequence). The CDR3 consists of 15 residues. Unmatched junction bases numbered 7, after V lost 6 bases and J lost 3 bases. Study results and limitations: A roughly linear age-dependent decrease characterized TCR beta diversity per million T cells.

Per-sample yields of isolated PBMCs were at least 7 million. A note on this clonotype: No antigen is known for it.

With a J-beta primer mix and a sample-barcoded 5' primer, a second PCR ran roughly 6 to 11 cycles. A minimum of 2.5 million CDR3-containing paired-end reads was obtained for each sample. TCRdb processed the 5' RACE reads anew with MiXCR; each CDR3 protein has one entry. The sample has around 2 million distinct CDR3 sequences; roughly two fifths are singletons. Sequencing was carried out using blood. The source of this sequence is a human donor in good health. The chain carries TRBV6-6 and TRBJ2-1; 8 nucleotides match TRBD2. The CDR3 loop is CASSEPGTSYNEQFF. DNA for the CDR3: TGTGCCAGCAGCGAACCCGGGACTAGCTACAATGAGCAGTTCTTC.